The 24 T cell receptor beta chains presented below share a single source sample, sequenced in a study of blood T cell repertoires in COVID-19 (dated by TCRdb to 2020 to 2022). Receptor amplification or capture employed the immunoSEQ multiplex PCR assay. Imported from immuneACCESS, the table was reduced by TCRdb to in-frame sequences with V and J called. These copies leave out some clones; in studies compared against another copy, an unresolved V gene accounts for under half, and the cause of the remainder is not known. The sample table lists tens of thousands of clones, approximately 90% of them with a count of one. The ten biggest clones cover 3% to 4% of the sample. Material: peripheral blood. The receptors stem from a man over 45 with acute or convalescent COVID-19.

J is TRBJ1-3 and V is TRBV5-6; 8 nucleotides agree with TRBD1. Looked up from germline, CDR1 is SGHDT and CDR2 is YYEEEE. This CDR3 spans 16 amino acids. Unmatched junction bases numbered 5, after V lost 3 bases and J lost 0 bases. CDR3 in amino acids: CASSSRTGNSGNTIYF. CDR3 sequence (DNA): TGTGCCAGCAGCTCCCGGACAGGGAACTCTGGAAACACCATATATTTT.

The chain recombines TRBV19 with TRBJ1-6, with D possibly TRBD1 on 6 matching bases. Germline-derived CDR1 and CDR2 are LNHDA and SQIVND (reference sequence). The CDR3 runs 17 residues. V was clipped by 3 bases and J by 5 bases, with 17 bases between them. The CDR3 nucleotides read TGTGCCAGTAGTATGATACAGGGCCGCGAGAATAATTCACCCCTCCACTTT. Protein product: CASSMIQGRENNSPLHF.

V gene TRBV3-1 (or the pseudogene TRBV3-2) combines with J gene TRBJ2-1; 8 bases match TRBD2. Germline V lookup: CDR1 LGHDT, CDR2 YNNKEL (reference sequence). This CDR3 contains 18 residues. With 4 bases clipped from V and 2 bases from J, the junction kept 13 bases outside the gene matches. This CDR3 reads CASSLGTLASGPYNEQFF. Written as DNA, the CDR3 is TGTGCCAGCAGCCTAGGTACATTGGCTAGCGGGCCCTACAATGAGCAGTTCTTC.

V is TRBV19 and J is TRBJ2-7; 7 positions agree with TRBD1. CDR1 LNHDA and CDR2 SQIVND come from the germline V gene (reference sequence). The CDR3 sequence is 12 residues long. CDR3 nucleotides: TGTGCAACGCAGGGGGTATCCTACGAGCAGTACTTC. Translating it yields CATQGVSYEQYF.

This chain uses TRBV5-1 with TRBJ2-7; 7 bases align to TRBD1. Trimming cost V 4 bases and J 0 bases; bases outside gene matches: 10. Germline V gives CDR1 SGHRS, CDR2 YFSETQ. There are 16 residues in the CDR3. The CDR3 DNA sequence: TGCGCCAGCAGCGGAGGACAGGCCCACAGCTCCTACGAGCAGTACTTC. This translates into CASSGGQAHSSYEQYF.

This CDR3 reads CATSDSRQGNQPQHF. The CDR3 nucleotides read TGTGCCACCAGTGACTCTCGACAGGGGAATCAGCCCCAGCATTTT. The rearrangement uses TRBV24-1 and TRBJ1-5; TRBD1 matches 8 bases. V shed 4 bases, J shed 4 bases, and the junction held 5 bases outside the gene matches. The germline CDR1 and CDR2 sequences are KGHDR and SFDVKD. There are 15 residues in the CDR3.

The J gene is TRBJ1-2, the V gene TRBV19, with 7 nucleotides matching TRBD1. This CDR3 contains 13 residues. Losses at the gene ends were 7 bases for V and 4 bases for J; bases not matched to a gene: 6. The germline gives CDR1 LNHDA, CDR2 SQIVND (reference sequence). The CDR3, as DNA: TGTGCCAGTACCGGACAGGACAGCTATGGCTACACCTTC. The encoded protein is CASTGQDSYGYTF.

The rearrangement links TRBV4-2 to TRBJ1-6; 7 bases align to TRBD1. The CDR3 loop spans 15 amino acids. V trimming: 3 bases; J trimming: 6 bases; junction bases outside the gene matches: 5. Per the germline V gene, CDR1 is LGHNA and CDR2 is YNFKEQ. Here the CDR3 DNA reads TGTGCCAGCAGCCATCCCGACAGGGCTAATTCACCCCTCCACTTT. It encodes CASSHPDRANSPLHF.

The CDR3 nucleotides read TGTGCCAGCAGACTTGGGGGGTGGGTCACTGAAGCTTTCTTT. Translating it yields CASRLGGWVTEAFF. The chain carries TRBV6-5 and TRBJ1-1; D is possibly TRBD1 (5 bases). The V end was cut by 6 bases, the J end by 4 bases, with 15 bases between. CDR1 is MNHEY and CDR2 is SVGAGI in the germline V gene. The CDR3 is made up of 14 amino acids.

This clone rates as medium-sized (0.01 to 0.1%). This chain joins TRBV19 and TRBJ1-1, with TRBD1 identical over 8 bases. Germline values: CDR1 LNHDA, CDR2 SQIVND (reference sequence). This CDR3 is built from 15 residues. J gave up 8 bases and V 5 bases, and 13 bases lay outside the gene matches. The chain's CDR3 is CASSLRPGTGSEAFF. CDR3 in DNA: TGTGCCAGTAGTCTTCGTCCCGGGACAGGATCCGAAGCTTTCTTT.

The chain links TRBV28 to TRBJ1-5; D is undetermined. The CDR3 contains 17 residues. Trimming left V 3 bases short and J 0 bases short, with 15 bases between. In germline, CDR1 is MDHEN, CDR2 SYDVKM. CDR3 sequence (DNA): TGTGCCAGCAGTTTGGCGACGGACTTTCATAGCAATCAGCCCCAGCATTTT. This translates into CASSLATDFHSNQPQHF.

This clone appeared a single time. The V and J genes are TRBV10-3 and TRBJ1-1; a weak D match, TRBD1 (6 bases). Per the germline V gene, CDR1 is ENHRY and CDR2 is SYGVKD. Trimming took 3 bases from V and 4 from J, leaving 21 bases between them. There are 17 residues in the CDR3. DNA of the CDR3: TGTGCCATCAGTGACTGGGGGACACACAGGAGTTCCACTGAAGCTTTCTTT. Translation: CAISDWGTHRSSTEAFF.

The J gene is TRBJ2-6, the V gene TRBV11-3; 8 bases are shared with TRBD1. V dropped 4 bases and J dropped 2; count of bases not matched to a gene: 1. This CDR3 comprises 15 residues. Germline values: CDR1 SGHNT, CDR2 YENEEA. The CDR3 nucleotides are TGTGCCAGCAGCTCCAGGGGGCCTGGGGCCAACGTCCTGACTTTC. This sequence encodes CASSSRGPGANVLTF.

CDR3 sequence reads: CAISPRTSGGPDNEQFF. Here the CDR3 DNA reads TGTGCCATCAGTCCCAGGACTAGCGGGGGCCCGGACAATGAGCAGTTCTTC. The gene calls are TRBV10-3 and TRBJ2-1; 13 nucleotides agree with TRBD2. Germline trimming cut 5 bases from V and 5 bases from J; bases unmatched to any gene: 9. The germline V gene encodes CDR1 ENHRY and CDR2 SYGVKD. The CDR3 runs 17 residues.

The V gene is TRBV6-1, the J gene TRBJ1-1, with D perhaps TRBD1 (5 bases). The ends were cut back, 0 bases at V and 5 bases at J, with 13 bases in the middle. Germline assignment: CDR1 MNHNS and CDR2 SASEGT. This CDR3 comprises 15 residues. The CDR3 sequence: CASSEAGGWGTEAFF. DNA of the CDR3: TGTGCCAGCAGTGAAGCCGGGGGATGGGGGACTGAAGCTTTCTTT.

This chain uses TRBV11-2 with TRBJ1-1; D may be TRBD1 (5 bases). Trimming shortened V by 1 base and J by 0 bases, and 9 bases separated the two germline ends. Germline CDR1 SGHAT, CDR2 FQNNGV. The CDR3 totals 15 residues. CDR3 loop: CASSLAGVMNTEAFF. The DNA for the CDR3 is TGTGCCAGCAGCTTAGCGGGGGTAATGAACACTGAAGCTTTCTTT.

About this clone: One junction end disagrees with the germline gene, perhaps due to a read error. The chain links TRBV12-5 to TRBJ2-7; 9 nucleotides align to TRBD1. The CDR3 covers 12 residues. CDR1 LGHNT and CDR2 FRNRAP come from the germline V gene. The CDR3 coding sequence is TGTGCTAGTGGTTTGGTAACGGGGACAGGGCGATTC. Translated: CASGLVTGTGRF.

V is TRBV24-1 and J is TRBJ1-5, with 11 bases lining up with TRBD1. CDR1 is KGHDR, CDR2 SFDVKD, per germline. CDR3 length: 15 residues. The junction had 3 bases not matched to a gene; V was cut back by 3 bases and J by 6 bases. The CDR3 coding sequence is TGTGCCACCAGTGATCGGACAGGGGGCGGTCAGCCCCAGCATTTT. Translated: CATSDRTGGGQPQHF.

This rearrangement joins TRBV7-6 to TRBJ2-3; TRBD2 is a possible D gene (6 bases). Germline V gives CDR1 SGHVS, CDR2 FNYEAQ. V shed 5 bases and J shed 6 bases, with 27 bases lying between them. CDR3 size: 18 residues. CDR3 protein: CASSQDTPEGRVRDTQYF. CDR3 DNA: TGTGCCAGCAGCCAAGATACCCCGGAGGGCCGGGTAAGGGATACGCAGTATTTT.

V usage is TRBV2 and J usage is TRBJ2-7, with 7 bases fitting TRBD1. V lost 6 bases and J lost 3; bases outside the gene matches: 5. This CDR3 is built from 13 residues. Germline V gene data show CDR1 as SNHLY and CDR2 as FYNNEI. The CDR3 protein is CASSLGQSYEQYF. The CDR3 coding sequence is TGTGCCAGCAGCTTGGGACAGAGCTACGAGCAGTACTTC.

This sequence joins TRBV19 and TRBJ1-6; 7 bases fit TRBD1. V shed 6 bases, J shed 7 bases, and the junction held 6 bases outside the gene matches. The CDR3 extends over 14 amino acids. Germline V gene data show CDR1 as LNHDA and CDR2 as SQIVND (reference sequence). The CDR3 loop reads CASSSHRGNSPLHF. Written as DNA, the CDR3 is TGTGCCAGTAGCTCCCACAGGGGAAATTCACCCCTCCACTTT.

The chain uses TRBV5-1 and TRBJ2-1; unclear D gene. V lost 5 bases and J 9 bases, leaving 9 bases between the germline ends. Germline V gene data show CDR1 as SGHRS and CDR2 as YFSETQ. The CDR3 extends over 11 amino acids. CDR3 region: CASSFRGEQFF. CDR3 nucleotide sequence: TGCGCCAGCAGTTTTCGAGGTGAGCAGTTCTTC.

The V gene is TRBV19, the J gene TRBJ2-5; D possibly corresponds to TRBD1 (6 bases). Per germline, CDR1 LNHDA and CDR2 SQIVND (reference sequence). The CDR3 is made up of 15 amino acids. V lost 5 bases and J lost 4, with 17 bases in between. CDR3 loop: CASSLDSGARETQYF. CDR3 DNA sequence: TGTGCCAGTAGTCTGGACAGTGGGGCCCGAGAGACCCAGTACTTC.

This clone came up once. The chain combines TRBV2 with TRBJ2-2; 8 bases map to TRBD1. The V segment lost 4 bases and the J segment 6 bases; nucleotides outside the gene matches: 7. This CDR3 comprises 15 residues. CDR1 SNHLY and CDR2 FYNNEI come from the germline V gene. In DNA form, the CDR3 reads TGTGCCAGCAGTGCTGACAGGGGTGGGGCCGGGGAGCTGTTTTTT. Its protein is CASSADRGGAGELFF.